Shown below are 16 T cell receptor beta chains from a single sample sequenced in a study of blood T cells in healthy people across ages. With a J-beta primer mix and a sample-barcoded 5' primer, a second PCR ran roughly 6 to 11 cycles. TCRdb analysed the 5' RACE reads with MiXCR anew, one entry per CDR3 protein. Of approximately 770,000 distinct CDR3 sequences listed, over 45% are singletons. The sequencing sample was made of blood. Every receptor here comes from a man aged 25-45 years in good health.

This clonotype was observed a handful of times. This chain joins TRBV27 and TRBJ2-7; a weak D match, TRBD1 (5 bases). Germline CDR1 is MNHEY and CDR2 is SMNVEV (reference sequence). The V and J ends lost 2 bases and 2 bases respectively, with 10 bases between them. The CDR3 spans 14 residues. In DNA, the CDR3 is TGTGCCAGCAGTTTAAGGGGTACCGCCTACGAGCAGTACTTC. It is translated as CASSLRGTAYEQYF.

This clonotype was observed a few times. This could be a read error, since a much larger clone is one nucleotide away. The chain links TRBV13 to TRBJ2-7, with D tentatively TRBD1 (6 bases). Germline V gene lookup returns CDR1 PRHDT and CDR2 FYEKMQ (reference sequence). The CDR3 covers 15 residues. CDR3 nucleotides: TGTGCCAGCAGCAAGACAGGCCCAACATCCTGCGAGCAGTACTTC. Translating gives CASSKTGPTSCEQYF.

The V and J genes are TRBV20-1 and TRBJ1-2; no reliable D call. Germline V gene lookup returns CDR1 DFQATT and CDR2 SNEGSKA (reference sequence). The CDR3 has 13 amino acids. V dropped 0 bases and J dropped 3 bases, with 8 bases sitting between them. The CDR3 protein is CSARDLDHYGYTF. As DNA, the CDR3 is TGCAGTGCTAGAGATCTTGATCACTATGGCTACACCTTC.

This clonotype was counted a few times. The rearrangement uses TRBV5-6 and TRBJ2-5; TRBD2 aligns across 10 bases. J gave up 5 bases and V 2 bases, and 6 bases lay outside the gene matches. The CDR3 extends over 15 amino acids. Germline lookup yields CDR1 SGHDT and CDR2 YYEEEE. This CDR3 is CASSLPSGGRETQYF. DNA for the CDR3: TGTGCCAGCAGCTTACCTAGCGGGGGACGGGAGACCCAGTACTTC.

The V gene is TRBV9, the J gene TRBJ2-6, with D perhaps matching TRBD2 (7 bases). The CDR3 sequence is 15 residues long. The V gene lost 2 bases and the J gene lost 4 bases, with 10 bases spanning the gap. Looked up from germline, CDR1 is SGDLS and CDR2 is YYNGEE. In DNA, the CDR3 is TGTGCCAGCAGCGTCGGGGGGCGAGGGGCCAACGTCCTGACTTTC. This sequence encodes CASSVGGRGANVLTF.

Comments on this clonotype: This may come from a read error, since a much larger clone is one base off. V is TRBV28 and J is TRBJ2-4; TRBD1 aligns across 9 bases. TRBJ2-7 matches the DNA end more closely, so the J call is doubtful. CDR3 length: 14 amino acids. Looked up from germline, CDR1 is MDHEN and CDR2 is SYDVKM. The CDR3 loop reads CANSQGGQGYEQYF. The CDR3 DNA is TGTGCCAACAGCCAAGGGGGACAGGGCTACGAGCAGTACTTC.

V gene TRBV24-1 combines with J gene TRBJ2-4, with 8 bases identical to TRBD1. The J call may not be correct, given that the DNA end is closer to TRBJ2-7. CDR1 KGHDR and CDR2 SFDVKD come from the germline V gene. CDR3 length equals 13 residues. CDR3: CATSQGASYEQYF. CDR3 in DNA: TGTGCCACAAGTCAGGGGGCCAGCTACGAGCAGTACTTC.

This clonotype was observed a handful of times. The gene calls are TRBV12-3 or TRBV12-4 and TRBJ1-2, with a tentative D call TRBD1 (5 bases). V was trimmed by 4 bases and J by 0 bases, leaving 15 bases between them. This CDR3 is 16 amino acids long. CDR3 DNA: TGTGCCAGCAGTTCCGGGGGACCTCGGGCTAACTATGGCTACACCTTC. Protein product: CASSSGGPRANYGYTF.

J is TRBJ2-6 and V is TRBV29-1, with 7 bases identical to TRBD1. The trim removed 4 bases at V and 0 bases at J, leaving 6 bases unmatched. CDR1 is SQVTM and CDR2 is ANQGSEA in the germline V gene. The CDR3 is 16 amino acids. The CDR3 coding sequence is TGCAGCGTTGTATGGGGACAGCTCTCTGGGGCCAACGTCCTGACTTTC. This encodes CSVVWGQLSGANVLTF.

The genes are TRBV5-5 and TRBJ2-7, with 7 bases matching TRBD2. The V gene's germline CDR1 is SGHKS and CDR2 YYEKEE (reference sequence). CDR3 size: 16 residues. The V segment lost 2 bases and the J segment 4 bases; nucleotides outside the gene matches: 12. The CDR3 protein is CASSLKVVTSSYEQYF. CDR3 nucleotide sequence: TGTGCCAGCAGCTTAAAGGTGGTGACTAGCAGTTACGAGCAGTACTTC.

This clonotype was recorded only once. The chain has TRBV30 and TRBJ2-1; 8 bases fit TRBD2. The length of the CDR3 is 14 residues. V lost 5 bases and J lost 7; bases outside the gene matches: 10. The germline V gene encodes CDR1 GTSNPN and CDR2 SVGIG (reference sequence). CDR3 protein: CAWEQAGEWNEQFF. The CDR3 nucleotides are TGTGCCTGGGAACAAGCGGGGGAGTGGAATGAGCAGTTCTTC.

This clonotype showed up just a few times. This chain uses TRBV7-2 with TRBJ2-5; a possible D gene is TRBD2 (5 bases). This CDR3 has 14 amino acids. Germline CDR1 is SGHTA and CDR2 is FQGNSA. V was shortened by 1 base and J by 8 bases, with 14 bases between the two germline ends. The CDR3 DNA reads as TGTGCCAGCAGCTTAGTAACCCGCCGGGAAACCCAGTACTTC. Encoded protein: CASSLVTRRETQYF.

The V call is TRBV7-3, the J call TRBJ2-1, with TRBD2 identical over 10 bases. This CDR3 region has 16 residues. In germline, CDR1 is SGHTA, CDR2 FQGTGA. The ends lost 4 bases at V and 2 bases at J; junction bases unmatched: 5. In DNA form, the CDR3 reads TGTGCCAGCAGCTCAGGACTAGCGGCACCCTACAATGAGCAGTTCTTC. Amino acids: CASSSGLAAPYNEQFF.

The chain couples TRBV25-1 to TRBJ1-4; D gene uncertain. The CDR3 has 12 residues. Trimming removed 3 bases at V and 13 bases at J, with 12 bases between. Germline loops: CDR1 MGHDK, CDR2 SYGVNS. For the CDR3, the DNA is TGTGCCAGCAGTGACAGTAATCGGAGACTGTTTTTT. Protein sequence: CASSDSNRRLFF.

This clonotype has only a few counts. The CDR3 DNA is TGCAGTGCTAGAACTCATACCGAGCAGGGCTACACCTTC. This sequence encodes CSARTHTEQGYTF. The chain joins TRBV20-1 to TRBJ1-2; D unclear. The CDR3 length is 13 residues. Trimming removed 2 bases at V and 8 bases at J, with 15 bases between. Germline V gene data show CDR1 as DFQATT and CDR2 as SNEGSKA (reference sequence).

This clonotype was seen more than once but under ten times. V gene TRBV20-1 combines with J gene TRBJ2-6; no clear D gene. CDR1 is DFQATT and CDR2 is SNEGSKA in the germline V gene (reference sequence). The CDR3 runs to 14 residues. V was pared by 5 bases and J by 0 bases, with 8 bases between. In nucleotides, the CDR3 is TGCAGTGCTGCGCCTCCCTCTGGGGCCAACGTCCTGACTTTC. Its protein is CSAAPPSGANVLTF.